The 10 T cell receptor beta chains reported below all come from one sample, sequenced in a study of blood T cell repertoires in COVID-19. The data were produced by immunoSEQ multiplex PCR, yet TCRdb's version contains in-frame clones alone and is incomplete. This table has 100,000 or so clones, around 66% appearing once. Specimen: peripheral blood. These receptors were taken from a man older than 75 with acute or convalescent COVID-19.

The V gene is TRBV15, the J gene TRBJ2-7; TRBD1 matches 12 bases. From germline, CDR1 is LNHNV and CDR2 YYDKDF (reference sequence). This CDR3 region has 16 residues. V lost 5 bases to trimming and J lost 3 bases; unmatched junction nucleotides: 8. As DNA, the CDR3 is TGTGCCACCAGCGGGGACAGGGGGCCTGCAATCTACGAGCAGTACTTC. It encodes CATSGDRGPAIYEQYF.

The V gene is TRBV18, the J gene TRBJ2-3; weak D call: TRBD2 (5 bases). The V gene lost 2 bases and the J gene lost 3 bases, with 15 bases spanning the gap. Germline lookup yields CDR1 KGHSH and CDR2 LQKENI. This CDR3 is 16 amino acids long. The CDR3 protein is CASSPFPGSRTDTQYF. For the CDR3, the DNA is TGTGCCAGCTCACCATTCCCGGGGTCTCGTACAGATACGCAGTATTTT.

V is TRBV19 and J is TRBJ1-2, with 8 nucleotides matching TRBD1. This CDR3 is 13 amino acids long. Germline CDR1 LNHDA, CDR2 SQIVND (reference sequence). J gave up 4 bases and V 6 bases, and 4 bases lay outside the gene matches. The CDR3 loop reads CASRPGQAYGYTF. The CDR3 DNA follows: TGTGCCAGTAGGCCGGGACAGGCCTATGGCTACACCTTC.

The chain links TRBV6-4 to TRBJ2-7; the match to TRBD2 covers 9 bases. Trimming at V came to 3 bases and at J to 4 bases, leaving 13 bases not matched to a gene. The germline gives CDR1 MRHNA, CDR2 SNTAGT. The CDR3 has 17 amino acids. The CDR3 here is CASSERGESSGKYEQYF. In DNA form, the CDR3 reads TGTGCCAGCAGTGAAAGGGGTGAATCTAGCGGGAAATACGAGCAGTACTTC.

This clone was counted between two and nine times. The V gene is TRBV6-2 or TRBV6-3, the J gene TRBJ2-7; D remains ambiguous. V lost 4 bases to trimming and J lost 3 bases, with 7 bases between them. Germline V gene lookup returns CDR1 MNHEY and CDR2 SVGEGT. The CDR3 sequence is 12 residues long. The CDR3 DNA sequence: TGTGCCAGCAGTTCCGGAGTCTACGAGCAGTACTTC. Its translation is CASSSGVYEQYF.

There are a few counts of this clone. This chain uses TRBV5-4 with TRBJ2-7; TRBD2 is a possible D gene (6 bases). The germline CDR1 and CDR2 sequences are SGHNT and YYREEE (reference sequence). The CDR3 consists of 14 residues. V gave up 0 bases and J gave up 4 bases, with 11 bases separating them. CDR3 sequence reads: CASSLAGVWYEQYF. The CDR3 coding sequence is TGTGCCAGCAGCTTGGCGGGAGTATGGTACGAGCAGTACTTC.

This clone was observed a handful of times. The J gene is TRBJ1-3, the V gene TRBV29-1; D ambiguous. There are 15 residues in the CDR3. Trimming stripped 7 bases from V and 5 bases from J, with 21 bases between. Looked up from germline, CDR1 is SQVTM and CDR2 is ANQGSEA. CDR3 coding DNA: TGCAGCGCCCTAACTCCAGGAGGAACTCGAAACACCATATATTTT. It specifies CSALTPGGTRNTIYF.

The chain joins TRBV19 to TRBJ1-5; 8 bases fit TRBD1. Germline V gene data show CDR1 as LNHDA and CDR2 as SQIVND (reference sequence). J gave up 3 bases and V 6 bases, and 22 bases lay outside the gene matches. This CDR3 has 20 amino acids. The CDR3 spells CASSIPPSTGEGAYNQPQHF. As DNA, the CDR3 is TGTGCCAGTAGCATCCCCCCGTCGACAGGGGAGGGGGCATACAATCAGCCCCAGCATTTT.

The sample holds a few counts of this clone. V is TRBV28 and J is TRBJ2-7; 8 bases line up with TRBD1. The CDR3 extends over 13 amino acids. In germline, CDR1 is MDHEN, CDR2 SYDVKM. Trimming removed 8 bases from V and 3 bases from J; junction bases left unmatched: 6. The DNA of the CDR3 is TGTGCCAGCGGGGAGACAGGGGTCTACGAGCAGTACTTC. Protein product: CASGETGVYEQYF.

V is TRBV15 and J is TRBJ1-1; TRBD1 might be the D (6 bases). The V gene's germline CDR1 is LNHNV and CDR2 YYDKDF (reference sequence). This CDR3 has 14 amino acids. The V gene lost 4 bases and the J gene lost 9 bases, with 18 bases spanning the gap. The CDR3 is CATSNDRWSPKAFF. CDR3 coding DNA: TGTGCCACCAGCAATGACAGGTGGTCTCCTAAAGCTTTCTTT.